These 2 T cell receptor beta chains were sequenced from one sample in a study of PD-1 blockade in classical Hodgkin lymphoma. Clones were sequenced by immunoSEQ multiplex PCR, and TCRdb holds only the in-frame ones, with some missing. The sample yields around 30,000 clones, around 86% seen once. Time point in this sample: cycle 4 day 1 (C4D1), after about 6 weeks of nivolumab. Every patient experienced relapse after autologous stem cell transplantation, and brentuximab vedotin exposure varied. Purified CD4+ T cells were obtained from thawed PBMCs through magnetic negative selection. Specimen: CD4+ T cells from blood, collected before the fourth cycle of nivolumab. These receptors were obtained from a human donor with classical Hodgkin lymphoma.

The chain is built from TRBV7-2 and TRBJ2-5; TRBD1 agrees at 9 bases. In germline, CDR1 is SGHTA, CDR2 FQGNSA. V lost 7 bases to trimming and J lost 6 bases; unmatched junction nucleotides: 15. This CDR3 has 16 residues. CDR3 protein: CASTPISGTGLQTQYF. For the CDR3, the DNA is TGTGCCAGCACCCCCATCTCCGGGACAGGGCTTCAGACCCAGTACTTC.

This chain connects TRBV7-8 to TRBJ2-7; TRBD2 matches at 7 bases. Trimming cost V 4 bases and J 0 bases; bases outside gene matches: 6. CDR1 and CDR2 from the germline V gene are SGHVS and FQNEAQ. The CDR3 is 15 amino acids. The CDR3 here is CASSYQAGLSYEQYF. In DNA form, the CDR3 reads TGTGCCAGCAGCTACCAAGCGGGACTCTCCTACGAGCAGTACTTC.